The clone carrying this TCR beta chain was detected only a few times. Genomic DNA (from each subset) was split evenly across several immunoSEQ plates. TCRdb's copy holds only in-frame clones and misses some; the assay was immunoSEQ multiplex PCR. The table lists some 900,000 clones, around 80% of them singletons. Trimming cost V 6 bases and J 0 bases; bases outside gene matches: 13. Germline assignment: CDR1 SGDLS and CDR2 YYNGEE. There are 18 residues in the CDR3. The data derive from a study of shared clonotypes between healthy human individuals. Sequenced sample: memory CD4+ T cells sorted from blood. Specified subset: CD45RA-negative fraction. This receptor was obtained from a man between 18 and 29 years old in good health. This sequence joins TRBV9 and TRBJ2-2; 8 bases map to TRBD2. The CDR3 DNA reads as TGTGCCAGCACCGACAGAGCAAATAGCGGGGCGAACACCGGGGAGCTGTTTTTT. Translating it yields CASTDRANSGANTGELFF. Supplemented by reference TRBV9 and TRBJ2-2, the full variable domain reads DSGVTQTPKHLITATGQRVTLRCSPRSGDLSVYWYQQSLDQGLQFLIQYYNGEERAKGNILERFSAQQFPDLHSELNLSSLELGDSALYFCASTDRANSGANTGELFFGEGSRLTVL.